Following are 24 T cell receptor beta chains from one sample sequenced in a study of cytomegalovirus exposure and HLA in healthy donors. In the PCR, 60 Vbeta and 13 Jbeta primers were used. Clones were sequenced by immunoSEQ multiplex PCR, and TCRdb holds only the in-frame ones, with some missing. The sample comprises around 140,000 clones, approximately 78% of which are singletons, and around 8.1% rests with the top ten. The sample consisted of PBMCs. These receptors were obtained from a woman aged 45-65 years in good health and CMV-seropositive.

The chain is built from TRBV6-1 and TRBJ2-5, with 11 nucleotides matching TRBD2. V was clipped by 10 bases and J by 1 base; unmatched bases: 2. Germline CDR1 reads MNHNS; CDR2 reads SASEGT. The CDR3 runs 13 residues. The CDR3 region is CATGLAAQETQYF. CDR3 DNA sequence: TGTGCCACGGGACTAGCGGCCCAAGAGACCCAGTACTTC.

This rearrangement joins TRBV5-5 to TRBJ1-1, with a tentative D call TRBD1 (5 bases). Germline CDR1 SGHKS, CDR2 YYEKEE (reference sequence). The CDR3 contains 14 residues. The ends were cut back, 3 bases at V and 6 bases at J, with 15 bases in the middle. The CDR3, as DNA: TGTGCCAGCAGCTCCCTCGGGGGGAGGCCTGAAGCTTTCTTT. Its translation is CASSSLGGRPEAFF.

This chain uses TRBV5-1 with TRBJ1-4, with TRBD1 matching 7 bases. The germline V gene encodes CDR1 SGHRS and CDR2 YFSETQ. The CDR3 extends over 14 amino acids. Trimming removed 5 bases from V and 6 bases from J; junction bases left unmatched: 7. Written as DNA, the CDR3 is TGCGCCAGCAGTCCCAACAGGGGAGATGAAAAACTGTTTTTT. This codes for CASSPNRGDEKLFF.

V and J are TRBV7-8 and TRBJ2-1; D gene ambiguous. Deletions cut 2 bases from V and 7 bases from J, with 6 bases between. The CDR3 sequence is 12 residues long. From germline, CDR1 is SGHVS and CDR2 FQNEAQ. In DNA, the CDR3 is TGTGCCAGCAGCTTACCTTATAATGAGCAGTTCTTC. Translated: CASSLPYNEQFF.

The chain is built from TRBV7-2 and TRBJ1-1; D might be TRBD1 (6 bases). The CDR3 loop spans 13 amino acids. Germline CDR1 SGHTA, CDR2 FQGNSA. V shed 4 bases and J shed 3 bases, with 9 bases lying between them. CDR3 nucleotides: TGTGCCAGCAGCTCTCAGGGGTACACTGAAGCTTTCTTT. As protein: CASSSQGYTEAFF.

This clone was counted once. This chain uses TRBV4-3 with TRBJ1-2; possible D gene TRBD1, 6 bases. CDR3 length equals 15 residues. Germline-derived CDR1 and CDR2 are LGHNA and YSLEER. V lost 1 base and J lost 2, with 11 bases in between. CDR3 sequence (DNA): TGCGCCAGCAGCCAAGTTCAGGGGCCGAACTATGGCTACACCTTC. Its translation: CASSQVQGPNYGYTF.

The chain couples TRBV5-1 to TRBJ2-1; perhaps TRBD2 as D (7 bases). This CDR3 region has 15 residues. Germline lookup yields CDR1 SGHRS and CDR2 YFSETQ. The V and J ends lost 3 bases and 4 bases respectively, with 14 bases between them. The CDR3 region has the DNA TGCGCCAGCAGCTCGAGAGAGGGGGGGTACAATGAGCAGTTCTTC. Its translation: CASSSREGGYNEQFF.

Here the CDR3 DNA reads TGTGCCAGCAAACTAGCGGCCACAGATACGCAGTATTTT. This translates into CASKLAATDTQYF. The chain is built from TRBV7-3 and TRBJ2-3, with TRBD2 matching 8 bases. The germline V gene has CDR1 SGHTA and CDR2 FQGTGA. The CDR3 sequence is 13 residues long. V shed 7 bases, J shed 2 bases, and the junction held 2 bases outside the gene matches.

The V and J genes are TRBV19 and TRBJ2-1, with 7 bases matching TRBD1. Germline loops: CDR1 LNHDA, CDR2 SQIVND (reference sequence). The CDR3 length is 15 residues. With 3 bases clipped from V and 5 bases from J, the junction kept 7 bases outside the gene matches. This CDR3 is CASSINRGSDNEQFF. For the CDR3, the DNA is TGTGCCAGTAGTATCAACAGGGGATCGGACAATGAGCAGTTCTTC.

This rearrangement joins TRBV7-9 to TRBJ1-1; D may be TRBD1 (6 bases). Germline loops: CDR1 SEHNR, CDR2 FQNEAQ (reference sequence). The CDR3 consists of 13 residues. Trimming removed 5 bases at V and 10 bases at J, with 17 bases between. CDR3 loop: CASSHLTGRGAFF. For the CDR3, the DNA is TGTGCCAGCAGCCATTTGACAGGCCGCGGAGCTTTCTTT.

The rearrangement joins TRBV13 to TRBJ2-5; 9 bases are shared with TRBD2. The J call may be faulty, since TRBJ2-7 better matches the DNA end. The CDR3 has 15 residues. Germline loops: CDR1 PRHDT, CDR2 FYEKMQ (reference sequence). The CDR3 DNA reads TGTGCCAGCAGCTGGGCGGGAGGGCCTGTCTACGAGCAGTACTTC. It translates to CASSWAGGPVYEQYF.

In this sample, this clone turned up once. The chain joins TRBV7-2 to TRBJ2-5; perhaps TRBD2 as D (5 bases). This CDR3 spans 14 amino acids. Germline lookup yields CDR1 SGHTA and CDR2 FQGNSA. Trimming took 3 bases from V and 1 from J, leaving 9 bases between them. For the CDR3, the DNA is TGTGCCAGCAGCTTCGGGCGGGCCCAAGAGACCCAGTACTTC. As protein: CASSFGRAQETQYF. Looking up the rest from reference TRBV7-2 and TRBJ2-5 gives the full variable domain: GAGVSQSPSNKVTEKGKDVELRCDPISGHTALYWYRQSLGQGLEFLIYFQGNSAPDKSGLPSDRFSAERTGGSVSTLTIQRTQQEDSAVYLCASSFGRAQETQYFGPGTRLLVL.

This clone was observed once. This chain connects TRBV6-6 to TRBJ2-7; 11 nucleotides line up with TRBD2. Germline V gene sequence: CDR1 MNHNY, CDR2 SVGAGI (reference sequence). CDR3 length equals 16 residues. V lost 5 bases to trimming and J lost 2 bases; unmatched junction nucleotides: 8. Here the CDR3 reads CASSKRTSGPPYEQYF. The CDR3 DNA is TGTGCCAGCAGTAAGAGGACTAGCGGGCCACCCTACGAGCAGTACTTC.

The genes are TRBV18 and TRBJ2-4; tentatively, D is TRBD1 (6 bases). Germline V gene lookup returns CDR1 KGHSH and CDR2 LQKENI. The CDR3 covers 15 residues. V shed 0 bases and J shed 8 bases, with 14 bases lying between them. The CDR3 DNA follows: TGTGCCAGCTCACCACCGGTCCAGGGGATGTACATTCAGTACTTC. This translates into CASSPPVQGMYIQYF.

The rearrangement uses TRBV9 and TRBJ2-5; perhaps TRBD1 as D (5 bases). V lost 4 bases, J lost 0 bases, and 16 bases lay in between. The CDR3 has 16 residues. CDR1 is SGDLS and CDR2 is YYNGEE in the germline V gene. Here the CDR3 reads CASSPRGRAHQETQYF. The CDR3 bases are TGTGCCAGCAGCCCTCGCGGCAGGGCCCACCAAGAGACCCAGTACTTC. Looking up the rest from reference TRBV9 and TRBJ2-5 gives the full variable domain: DSGVTQTPKHLITATGQRVTLRCSPRSGDLSVYWYQQSLDQGLQFLIQYYNGEERAKGNILERFSAQQFPDLHSELNLSSLELGDSALYFCASSPRGRAHQETQYFGPGTRLLVL.

Here the CDR3 DNA reads TGTGCCACCCAATTAGACAGTCGTGGAAACACCATATATTTT. It codes for CATQLDSRGNTIYF. The J gene is TRBJ1-3, the V gene TRBV2, with a possible D match to TRBD1 (5 bases). V was clipped by 10 bases and J by 3 bases, with 16 bases between them. Germline values: CDR1 SNHLY, CDR2 FYNNEI. There are 14 residues in the CDR3.

This clone was detected only once. V and J are TRBV5-5 and TRBJ2-4, with TRBD1 as a possible D gene (5 bases). The CDR3 spans 14 residues. V was cut by 0 bases and J by 5 bases, with 9 bases left in between. The germline gives CDR1 SGHKS, CDR2 YYEKEE (reference sequence). The CDR3 spells CASSLVAGQNIQYF. The CDR3 DNA reads TGTGCCAGCAGCTTGGTGGCAGGGCAAAACATTCAGTACTTC.

The chain couples TRBV6-5 to TRBJ1-5, with 9 bases identical to TRBD1. The germline gives CDR1 MNHEY, CDR2 SVGAGI. This CDR3 spans 14 amino acids. J was trimmed by 5 bases and V by 4 bases; bases with no gene match: 3. In nucleotides, the CDR3 is TGTGCCAGCAGTTCGGGACAGGGTTATCAGCCCCAGCATTTT. Translating gives CASSSGQGYQPQHF.

This rearrangement joins TRBV16 to TRBJ1-6, with D perhaps matching TRBD1 (6 bases). This CDR3 region has 16 residues. In germline, CDR1 is KGHSY, CDR2 FQNENV. Trimming stripped 1 base from V and 7 bases from J, with 14 bases between. The CDR3 DNA follows: TGTGCCAGCAGCCAATATGGGGGGGCTTTGAATTCACCCCTCCACTTT. Amino acids: CASSQYGGALNSPLHF.

The chain employs TRBV10-3 and TRBJ2-3; TRBD1 aligns across 7 bases. V trimming: 2 bases; J trimming: 13 bases; junction bases outside the gene matches: 9. Germline lookup yields CDR1 ENHRY and CDR2 SYGVKD. The length of the CDR3 is 13 residues. CDR3 in amino acids: CAISEMGDSRKYF. The CDR3, as DNA: TGTGCCATCAGTGAGATGGGGGACAGCAGAAAGTATTTT.

This clone occurred a few times. The chain recombines TRBV14 with TRBJ2-5; D remains unclear. Germline-derived CDR1 and CDR2 are SGHDN and FVKESK. V lost 1 base to trimming and J lost 5 bases, with 5 bases between them. The CDR3 has 12 residues. The CDR3 DNA reads as TGTGCCAGCAGCCAAGGGGCGGAGACCCAGTACTTC. Its protein product is CASSQGAETQYF.

With respect to this clone: Different DNA sequences within this sample yield the same CDR3. This chain joins TRBV9 and TRBJ2-2, with D uncertain. Per germline, CDR1 SGDLS and CDR2 YYNGEE. V shed 0 bases and J shed 0 bases, with 6 bases lying between them. The CDR3 loop spans 15 amino acids. The CDR3 sequence: CASSVALSNTGELFF. CDR3 nucleotides: TGTGCCAGCAGCGTAGCACTCTCGAACACCGGGGAGCTGTTTTTT.

The chain links TRBV5-1 to TRBJ1-2; a possible D gene is TRBD1 (6 bases). V was shortened by 4 bases and J by 10 bases, with 23 bases between the two germline ends. Germline CDR1 SGHRS, CDR2 YFSETQ. The CDR3 loop spans 15 amino acids. Here the CDR3 DNA reads TGCGCCAGCAGCCCGCGTCAGTCGGGGGGCAATGTCTACACCTTC. As protein: CASSPRQSGGNVYTF.

The gene calls are TRBV29-1 and TRBJ2-1, with 9 bases that match TRBD1. V was pared by 3 bases and J by 7 bases, with 4 bases of the junction left unmatched. The germline CDR1 and CDR2 sequences are SQVTM and ANQGSEA. CDR3 length: 13 amino acids. The CDR3 DNA is TGCAGCGTTGAGGGCGACAGGGGGAATGAGCAGTTCTTC. Amino acids: CSVEGDRGNEQFF.